Listed below are T cell receptor beta chains from one sample, sequenced in a study of T-cell memory formation after mild COVID-19. MiXCR, run by TCRdb on the 5' RACE reads, gives a single entry per CDR3 protein. Of about half a million distinct CDR3 sequences listed, roughly 18% were seen once; the top ten hold roughly an eighth. The specimen was PBMCs or a T cell subset sorted from them (not recorded which). All receptors derive from an adult woman who had mild COVID-19 (a few samples of this study predate the infection). Cell type and time point are not known. CDR3s include the opening cysteine and the closing phenylalanine or tryptophan. The D gene is left open where the match is weak. For some rows the clone size is stated as once, few or many, or as a class when expanded; others skip it.

d_call: .
v_call: TRBV5-1
j_call: TRBJ2-1
clone_size: .
cdr3_nt: TGCGCCAGCAGCCTACTAGCAGTTCCCTACAATGAGCAGTTCTTC
cdr3_aa: CASSLLAVPYNEQFF

d_call: TRBD1
v_call: TRBV7-9
j_call: TRBJ2-7
clone_size: .
cdr3_nt: TGTGCCAGCAGCTTAGCGTGGGCAGGGGGCTCCTACGAGCAGTACTTC
cdr3_aa: CASSLAWAGGSYEQYF

d_call: .
v_call: TRBV5-1
j_call: TRBJ2-3
clone_size: .
cdr3_nt: TGCGCCAGCACCGATGGGTCATACACAGATACGCAGTATTTT
cdr3_aa: CASTDGSYTDTQYF

d_call: TRBD2
v_call: TRBV4-3
j_call: TRBJ2-7
clone_size: .
cdr3_nt: TGCGCCAGCAGCCCCGGACTAGCGGTCTCCTACGAGCAGTACTTC
cdr3_aa: CASSPGLAVSYEQYF

d_call: .
v_call: TRBV7-2
j_call: TRBJ1-1
clone_size: few
cdr3_nt: TGTGCCAGCAGCTTAGACCAGAGGGATGCTTTCTTT
cdr3_aa: CASSLDQRDAFF

d_call: .
v_call: TRBV20-1
j_call: TRBJ2-7
clone_size: .
cdr3_nt: TGCAGTGCCCCTATCCGGCAGGGAGGTTACGAGCAGTACTTC
cdr3_aa: CSAPIRQGGYEQYF

d_call: .
v_call: TRBV20-1
j_call: TRBJ1-2
clone_size: .
cdr3_nt: TGCAGTGCTAGCGGTTTCGGGCATAGCTATGGCTACACCTTC
cdr3_aa: CSASGFGHSYGYTF

d_call: .
v_call: TRBV5-5
j_call: TRBJ1-1
clone_size: .
cdr3_nt: TGTGCCAGCAGCTCAGGACGGCGTGAAGCTTTCTTT
cdr3_aa: CASSSGRREAFF

d_call: .
v_call: TRBV9
j_call: TRBJ2-5
clone_size: .
cdr3_nt: TGTGCCAGCAGCGTAAGCGAAGCTACGGTCGGGACCCAGTACTTC
cdr3_aa: CASSVSEATVGTQYF

d_call: .
v_call: TRBV4-1
j_call: TRBJ1-1
clone_size: .
cdr3_nt: TGCGCCAGCAGCCAGGGGGTGGAAGTTGGGAACACTGAAGCTTTCTTT
cdr3_aa: CASSQGVEVGNTEAFF

d_call: TRBD2
v_call: TRBV7-3
j_call: TRBJ2-3
clone_size: once
cdr3_nt: TGTGCAACAAGGACTAGCGGGGGGGCCGGGACGCAGTATTTT
cdr3_aa: CATRTSGGAGTQYF

d_call: TRBD1
v_call: TRBV29-1
j_call: TRBJ2-7
clone_size: .
cdr3_nt: TGCAGCGCACGTCCCGGGACAGGGCTCAACGAGCAGTACTTC
cdr3_aa: CSARPGTGLNEQYF

d_call: .
v_call: TRBV20-1
j_call: TRBJ2-2
clone_size: .
cdr3_nt: TGCAGTGCTACCGACACCGGGGAGCTGTTTTTT
cdr3_aa: CSATDTGELFF

d_call: .
v_call: TRBV5-1
j_call: TRBJ2-1
clone_size: .
cdr3_nt: TGCGCCAGCAGCCCGCGGAGTGGAGATGAGCAGTTCTTC
cdr3_aa: CASSPRSGDEQFF

d_call: TRBD1
v_call: TRBV28
j_call: TRBJ2-7
clone_size: .
cdr3_nt: TGTGCCAGTTCCTCCCGGGACAGGGGTGCCTTTTCCTACGAGCAGTACTTC
cdr3_aa: CASSSRDRGAFSYEQYF

d_call: TRBD1
v_call: TRBV20-1
j_call: TRBJ1-2
clone_size: many
cdr3_nt: TGCAGTGCTAGAGGACAGGGAAAATGGTATAATGGCTACACCTTC
cdr3_aa: CSARGQGKWYNGYTF

d_call: .
v_call: TRBV7-3
j_call: TRBJ2-3
clone_size: .
cdr3_nt: TGTGCCAGCAGCTTCAAAAAAGGGGGGAGGACAGATACGCAGTATTTT
cdr3_aa: CASSFKKGGRTDTQYF

d_call: TRBD1
v_call: TRBV24-1
j_call: TRBJ2-5
clone_size: many
cdr3_nt: TGTGCCACCAGTGACCCGGGACAGGGACAAGAGACCCAGTACTTC
cdr3_aa: CATSDPGQGQETQYF

d_call: TRBD1
v_call: TRBV20-1
j_call: TRBJ1-1
clone_size: few
cdr3_nt: TGCAGTGCTAGTGACGGACAGGGGGCCTCCGGGGCTGAAGCTTTCTTT
cdr3_aa: CSASDGQGASGAEAFF

d_call: .
v_call: TRBV3-1
j_call: TRBJ2-3
clone_size: many
cdr3_nt: TGTGCCAGCAGTTCCCTCGAGACGCAGTATTTT
cdr3_aa: CASSSLETQYF

d_call: .
v_call: TRBV5-1
j_call: TRBJ2-7
clone_size: .
cdr3_nt: TGCGCCAGCAGCTTTAAGTCCCCCGGCTACGAGCAGTACTTC
cdr3_aa: CASSFKSPGYEQYF

d_call: .
v_call: TRBV9
j_call: TRBJ2-7
clone_size: few
cdr3_nt: TGTGCCAGCAGCTCCGGGACACCACCCTACGAGCAGTACTTC
cdr3_aa: CASSSGTPPYEQYF

d_call: TRBD2
v_call: TRBV2
j_call: TRBJ2-7
clone_size: few
cdr3_nt: TGTGCCAGCAGGTACATGGCGCTAGCGGGGGACGATCGCTACTCCTACGAGCAGTACTTC
cdr3_aa: CASRYMALAGDDRYSYEQYF

d_call: TRBD1
v_call: TRBV6-6
j_call: TRBJ1-1
clone_size: .
cdr3_nt: TGTGCCAGCAGTTCGGGGGACAGTTTATTCACTGAAGCTTTCTTT
cdr3_aa: CASSSGDSLFTEAFF

d_call: .
v_call: TRBV25-1
j_call: TRBJ2-3
clone_size: .
cdr3_nt: TGTGCCAGCAGTCCCCAGGGGAGCACAGATACGCAGTATTTT
cdr3_aa: CASSPQGSTDTQYF

d_call: .
v_call: TRBV11-3
j_call: TRBJ1-4
clone_size: .
cdr3_nt: TGTGCCAGCAGCGACCGCGGGACATTTAATGAAAAACTGTTTTTT
cdr3_aa: CASSDRGTFNEKLFF

d_call: TRBD1
v_call: TRBV5-1
j_call: TRBJ2-7
clone_size: few
cdr3_nt: TGCGCCAGCAGCTCAGGACAGGGGGAGTACTTC
cdr3_aa: CASSSGQGEYF

d_call: .
v_call: TRBV7-7
j_call: TRBJ2-5
clone_size: .
cdr3_nt: TGTGCTAGCAGCCAAGAGCGAGGCCAAGAGACCCAGTACTTC
cdr3_aa: CASSQERGQETQYF

d_call: TRBD1
v_call: TRBV4-1
j_call: TRBJ2-2
clone_size: many
cdr3_nt: TGCGCCAGCAGCCCCCTGACAGGGGTGGGCACCGGGGAGCTGTTTTTT
cdr3_aa: CASSPLTGVGTGELFF

d_call: .
v_call: TRBV6-1
j_call: TRBJ1-5
clone_size: .
cdr3_nt: TGTGCCAGCAGGCCGACCATTCTTAGCAATCAGCCCCAGCATTTT
cdr3_aa: CASRPTILSNQPQHF

d_call: .
v_call: TRBV4-1
j_call: TRBJ1-6
clone_size: few
cdr3_nt: TGCGCCAGCAGCCAAGGTTTCTCGGGGGCTTATTCACCCCTCCACTTT
cdr3_aa: CASSQGFSGAYSPLHF

d_call: .
v_call: TRBV20-1
j_call: TRBJ1-5
clone_size: few
cdr3_nt: TGCAGTGCTAGAGAGAGGACAGATAGCAATCAGCCCCAGCATTTT
cdr3_aa: CSARERTDSNQPQHF

d_call: TRBD2
v_call: TRBV12-3/TRBV12-4
j_call: TRBJ2-5
clone_size: .
cdr3_nt: TGTGCCAGCAGGGGACTAGCGGGAGAGGAGACCCAGTACTTC
cdr3_aa: CASRGLAGEETQYF

d_call: .
v_call: TRBV5-1
j_call: TRBJ1-6
clone_size: .
cdr3_nt: TGCGCCAGCAGCTTGTACCCCGGCACGGATTCCTATAATTCACCCCTCCACTTT
cdr3_aa: CASSLYPGTDSYNSPLHF